These T cell receptor beta chains were read from a single sample in a study of T cell responses to AZD1222 COVID-19 vaccine. Only in-frame clones appear in the TCRdb table, and some are missing; sequencing was by immunoSEQ multiplex PCR. The sample yields 150,000 or so clones, approximately 94% seen once. The sample was peripheral blood, taken on day 0 of AZD1222 vaccination. Receptor source: an adult in good health. Both conserved end residues are part of each CDR3. Each record gives: CDR3 protein, CDR3 DNA, clone size, J gene, V gene, D gene. A D gene is named only where the DNA matches it firmly. Some rows mark clone size as missing; the rest say once, few, many or name a class of expanded clone.

CDR3aa: CASSSLAAGSGELFF
CDR3nt: TGTGCCAGCAGTTCCTTAGCGGCTGGCTCCGGGGAGCTGTTTTTT
abundance: -
j_gene: TRBJ2-2
v_gene: TRBV28
d_gene: -

CDR3aa: CASSPIQGGGYEQYF
CDR3nt: TGTGCCAGCTCACCAATACAGGGAGGCGGCTACGAGCAGTACTTC
abundance: -
j_gene: TRBJ2-7
v_gene: TRBV18
d_gene: -

CDR3aa: CASSLSGQEAYNEQFF
CDR3nt: TGTGCCAGCAGCTTAAGTGGACAGGAAGCCTACAATGAGCAGTTCTTC
abundance: -
j_gene: TRBJ2-1
v_gene: TRBV7-2
d_gene: TRBD1

CDR3aa: CASSPITGGTPYEQYF
CDR3nt: TGTGCCAGCTCACCTATTACCGGGGGGACACCATACGAGCAGTACTTC
abundance: -
j_gene: TRBJ2-7
v_gene: TRBV18
d_gene: -

CDR3aa: CASSLNLVPGSNQPQHF
CDR3nt: TGTGCCAGCAGCTTGAATTTAGTTCCTGGGAGCAATCAGCCCCAGCATTTT
abundance: -
j_gene: TRBJ1-5
v_gene: TRBV5-8
d_gene: -

CDR3aa: CASSKGGTNTEAFF
CDR3nt: TGCGCCAGCAGCAAAGGGGGGACGAACACTGAAGCTTTCTTT
abundance: -
j_gene: TRBJ1-1
v_gene: TRBV5-1
d_gene: -

CDR3aa: CASSLAGSSASYEQYF
CDR3nt: TGCGCCAGCAGCTTGGCGGGCTCCTCTGCTTCCTACGAGCAGTACTTC
abundance: once
j_gene: TRBJ2-7
v_gene: TRBV5-1
d_gene: -

CDR3aa: CASAGRSYEQYF
CDR3nt: TGTGCCAGCGCAGGGCGCTCCTACGAGCAGTACTTC
abundance: -
j_gene: TRBJ2-7
v_gene: TRBV11-2
d_gene: -

CDR3aa: CASSPGLPNTEAFF
CDR3nt: TGTGCCAGCAGCCCTGGACTTCCGAACACTGAAGCTTTCTTT
abundance: -
j_gene: TRBJ1-1
v_gene: TRBV3-1/TRBV3-2
d_gene: -

CDR3aa: CASSEAVRRKEETQYF
CDR3nt: TGTGCCAGCAGTGAAGCGGTCAGGCGGAAAGAAGAGACCCAGTACTTC
abundance: -
j_gene: TRBJ2-5
v_gene: TRBV6-1
d_gene: -

CDR3aa: CASRFRQDYTDTQYF
CDR3nt: TGCGCCAGCAGGTTTCGACAGGATTACACAGATACGCAGTATTTT
abundance: once
j_gene: TRBJ2-3
v_gene: TRBV4-1
d_gene: -

CDR3aa: CASSHWDSQETQYF
CDR3nt: TGTGCCAGCTCACATTGGGACAGCCAAGAGACCCAGTACTTC
abundance: -
j_gene: TRBJ2-5
v_gene: TRBV18
d_gene: TRBD1

CDR3aa: CSASYGHSTEAFF
CDR3nt: TGCAGTGCTAGTTACGGACATTCCACTGAAGCTTTCTTT
abundance: -
j_gene: TRBJ1-1
v_gene: TRBV20-1
d_gene: -

CDR3aa: CASSQDLTNTEAFF
CDR3nt: TGCGCCAGCAGCCAAGATTTGACGAACACTGAAGCTTTCTTT
abundance: -
j_gene: TRBJ1-1
v_gene: TRBV4-1
d_gene: -

CDR3aa: CASSYSIPQGGSGYTF
CDR3nt: TGTGCCAGCAGTTACTCGATACCTCAGGGCGGATCCGGCTACACCTTC
abundance: -
j_gene: TRBJ1-2
v_gene: TRBV6-5
d_gene: -

CDR3aa: CASSVEQTTYGYTF
CDR3nt: TGTGCCAGCAGCGTAGAACAGACCACCTATGGCTACACCTTC
abundance: -
j_gene: TRBJ1-2
v_gene: TRBV9
d_gene: -

CDR3aa: CASSRAGTTGGYTF
CDR3nt: TGCGCCAGCAGCCGGGCAGGGACAACAGGGGGCTACACCTTC
abundance: -
j_gene: TRBJ1-2
v_gene: TRBV4-1
d_gene: -

CDR3aa: CASSQSFNQPQHF
CDR3nt: TGCGCCAGCAGCCAGTCCTTTAATCAGCCCCAGCATTTT
abundance: -
j_gene: TRBJ1-5
v_gene: TRBV4-1
d_gene: -

CDR3aa: CASSSTGYQETQYF
CDR3nt: TGTGCCAGCAGCTCTACAGGGTATCAGGAGACCCAGTACTTC
abundance: -
j_gene: TRBJ2-5
v_gene: TRBV7-9
d_gene: -

CDR3aa: CASMGWGEQFF
CDR3nt: TGTGCCAGCATGGGATGGGGTGAGCAGTTCTTC
abundance: -
j_gene: TRBJ2-1
v_gene: TRBV6-5
d_gene: -

CDR3aa: CSVGPGGNTEAFF
CDR3nt: TGCAGCGTTGGGCCCGGTGGGAACACTGAAGCTTTCTTT
abundance: -
j_gene: TRBJ1-1
v_gene: TRBV29-1
d_gene: -

CDR3aa: CASSLGLWGSNQPQHF
CDR3nt: TGTGCCAGCAGCTTAGGGCTCTGGGGGAGCAATCAGCCCCAGCATTTT
abundance: -
j_gene: TRBJ1-5
v_gene: TRBV7-2
d_gene: -

CDR3aa: CASSGLGGPSYEQYF
CDR3nt: TGCGCCAGCAGCGGCTTGGGCGGGCCCTCCTACGAGCAGTACTTC
abundance: -
j_gene: TRBJ2-7
v_gene: TRBV5-1
d_gene: -

CDR3aa: CASNLKGGANTEAFF
CDR3nt: TGTGCCAGCAACCTCAAGGGGGGGGCGAACACTGAAGCTTTCTTT
abundance: -
j_gene: TRBJ1-1
v_gene: TRBV6-5
d_gene: -

CDR3aa: CASRVETYEQYF
CDR3nt: TGTGCCAGTCGGGTGGAGACCTACGAGCAGTACTTC
abundance: once
j_gene: TRBJ2-7
v_gene: TRBV19
d_gene: -

CDR3aa: CASSFSGTAFEAFF
CDR3nt: TGTGCCAGCAGCTTCTCCGGGACAGCCTTTGAAGCTTTCTTT
abundance: few
j_gene: TRBJ1-1
v_gene: TRBV13
d_gene: TRBD1

CDR3aa: CASSSWGQGAPYGYTF
CDR3nt: TGTGCCAGCAGTTCTTGGGGACAGGGGGCCCCCTATGGCTACACCTTC
abundance: -
j_gene: TRBJ1-2
v_gene: TRBV6-5
d_gene: TRBD1

CDR3aa: CASSTPRQETQYF
CDR3nt: TGTGCCAGTAGTACACCTCGGCAAGAGACCCAGTACTTC
abundance: -
j_gene: TRBJ2-5
v_gene: TRBV19
d_gene: -

CDR3aa: CAGGIGETQYF
CDR3nt: TGTGCCGGAGGGATAGGGGAGACCCAGTACTTC
abundance: -
j_gene: TRBJ2-5
v_gene: TRBV2
d_gene: -

CDR3aa: CASSVVGAYQETQYF
CDR3nt: TGTGCCAGCAGTGTAGTAGGAGCGTACCAAGAGACCCAGTACTTC
abundance: -
j_gene: TRBJ2-5
v_gene: TRBV2
d_gene: -

CDR3aa: CASSLRFRGYGYTF
CDR3nt: TGTGCCAGCAGCTTAAGATTTCGGGGCTATGGCTACACCTTC
abundance: -
j_gene: TRBJ1-2
v_gene: TRBV7-9
d_gene: -

CDR3aa: CASRATGAYEQYF
CDR3nt: TGTGCCAGCAGAGCTACAGGGGCCTACGAGCAGTACTTC
abundance: -
j_gene: TRBJ2-7
v_gene: TRBV6-5
d_gene: TRBD1

CDR3aa: CASSSDLDTGAYEQYF
CDR3nt: TGCGCCAGCAGCTCAGACCTGGATACAGGGGCCTACGAGCAGTACTTC
abundance: -
j_gene: TRBJ2-7
v_gene: TRBV5-1
d_gene: TRBD1

CDR3aa: CASSYDSGSGELFF
CDR3nt: TGTGCCAGCAGTTACGATAGCGGGAGCGGGGAGCTGTTTTTT
abundance: many
j_gene: TRBJ2-2
v_gene: TRBV6-2/TRBV6-3
d_gene: TRBD2

CDR3aa: CASSTVGGPNTGELFF
CDR3nt: TGCGCCAGCAGCACGGTAGGGGGGCCCAACACCGGGGAGCTGTTTTTT
abundance: -
j_gene: TRBJ2-2
v_gene: TRBV5-1
d_gene: -